The 26 T cell receptor beta chains in this list originate from one sample, sequenced in a study of blood T cells in healthy people across ages. Alongside a J-beta primer mix, a sample-barcoded 5' primer served in a second PCR lasting roughly 6 to 11 cycles. TCRdb reprocessed the 5' RACE reads via MiXCR and lists one record per CDR3 protein. Among 600,000 to 900,000 distinct CDR3 sequences, 25% to 30% were seen once, and the ten largest hold less than 3.5%. These same data were also listed under a study on T cells of mothers and their children.

The source material was blood. Receptors originate from a boy between 5 and 17 years old in good health.

The gene calls are TRBV20-1 and TRBJ2-3; D remains ambiguous. Germline loops: CDR1 DFQATT, CDR2 SNEGSKA (reference sequence). This CDR3 region has 15 residues. Trimming cost V 5 bases and J 0 bases, with 15 bases left between them. For the CDR3, the DNA is TGCAGTGCTCTGAAACGGCTATCTAGCACAGATACGCAGTATTTT. This translates into CSALKRLSSTDTQYF.

The chain joins TRBV12-3 or TRBV12-4 to TRBJ2-7; 11 bases match TRBD1. V was pared by 6 bases and J by 6 bases, with 7 bases of the junction left unmatched. The length of the CDR3 is 14 residues. The CDR3 region has the DNA TGTGCCAGCAGCACCGGGACAGGGGGGCGCGAGCAGTACTTC. As protein: CASSTGTGGREQYF.

This clonotype was found a few times. The V call is TRBV6-6, the J call TRBJ2-5; possibly TRBD2 for D (7 bases). The J call may be incorrect, as the DNA end agrees better with TRBJ2-1. The CDR3 consists of 14 residues. Germline V gives CDR1 MNHNY, CDR2 SVGAGI (reference sequence). CDR3 residues: CASRLGGPGNEQFF. In nucleotides, the CDR3 is TGTGCCTCCCGGTTGGGGGGGCCCGGAAATGAGCAGTTCTTC.

V gene TRBV4-2 combines with J gene TRBJ2-5; D perhaps matches TRBD2 (5 bases). The J call is uncertain, as TRBJ2-1 better fits the DNA end. This CDR3 spans 15 amino acids. CDR1 and CDR2 from the germline V gene are LGHNA and YNFKEQ. CDR3 protein: CASSQGFWRANEQFF. The CDR3 DNA is TGTGCCAGCAGCCAGGGCTTTTGGCGGGCCAATGAGCAGTTCTTC.

This clonotype was counted at least ten times. The chain uses TRBV7-2 and TRBJ1-1; tentatively, D is TRBD1 (5 bases). The CDR3 runs to 14 residues. V shed 4 bases and J shed 3 bases, with 12 bases lying between them. Germline V gene sequence: CDR1 SGHTA, CDR2 FQGNSA. CDR3 region: CASSSMGGHTEAFF. As DNA, the CDR3 is TGTGCCAGCAGCTCCATGGGGGGACACACTGAAGCTTTCTTT.

The J gene is TRBJ2-3, the V gene TRBV20-1; tentatively, D is TRBD1 (6 bases). The CDR3 has 15 residues. Germline V gives CDR1 DFQATT, CDR2 SNEGSKA (reference sequence). Trimming removed 0 bases from V and 9 bases from J, with 19 bases in between. The CDR3 sequence: CSAREWQGRLKTQYF. The CDR3, as DNA: TGCAGTGCTAGAGAATGGCAGGGGCGCTTAAAAACGCAGTATTTT.

The V and J genes are TRBV12-3 or TRBV12-4 and TRBJ2-3, with 7 nucleotides matching TRBD2. The CDR3 has 17 amino acids. V dropped 3 bases and J dropped 4; count of bases not matched to a gene: 13. The chain's CDR3 is CASSFPNLAGVADTQYF. Written as DNA, the CDR3 is TGTGCCAGCAGTTTCCCCAACTTGGCGGGAGTTGCAGATACGCAGTATTTT.

J is TRBJ2-6 and V is TRBV7-9; no clear D. Germline V gene sequence: CDR1 SEHNR, CDR2 FQNEAQ (reference sequence). With 3 bases removed from V and 1 base from J, the gap between germline ends came to 10 bases. This CDR3 has 16 residues. The CDR3 DNA reads TGTGCCAGCAGCTTCCCCGGGCAATCTGGGGCCAACGTCCTGACTTTC. It codes for CASSFPGQSGANVLTF.

The rearrangement uses TRBV5-1 and TRBJ2-3; D is unresolved. Germline V lookup: CDR1 SGHRS, CDR2 YFSETQ. Trimming removed 4 bases at V and 0 bases at J, with 12 bases between. This CDR3 contains 15 residues. CDR3 sequence (DNA): TGCGCCAGCAGCACTGACGGATCTAGCACAGATACGCAGTATTTT. Translated, it gives CASSTDGSSTDTQYF.

The rearrangement links TRBV28 to TRBJ2-5; 8 positions agree with TRBD1. The J call may be faulty, since TRBJ2-7 better matches the DNA end. CDR3 size: 15 residues. Looked up from germline, CDR1 is MDHEN and CDR2 is SYDVKM. The CDR3 sequence: CASSPPTGVVYEQYF. The CDR3 nucleotides read TGTGCCAGCAGCCCTCCGACAGGGGTCGTCTACGAGCAGTACTTC.

V usage is TRBV21-1 and J usage is TRBJ2-5; the table names TRBD2, a call not compared with the DNA. TRBV21-1 is deemed a pseudogene. The CDR3 totals 12 residues. The CDR3 protein is CASILDSETQYF. The CDR3, as DNA: TGTGCCAGCATCCTGGACTCCGAGACCCAGTACTTC.

This clonotype was observed a few times. V gene TRBV20-1 combines with J gene TRBJ2-7; TRBD1 matches at 7 bases. From germline, CDR1 is DFQATT and CDR2 SNEGSKA (reference sequence). After removal of 6 bases from V and 4 bases from J, the junction contained 3 bases not matched to a gene. This CDR3 spans 11 amino acids. CDR3 bases: TGCAGTGCCCCAGGGGGTTACGAGCAGTACTTC. Its protein product is CSAPGGYEQYF.

This clonotype was observed a handful of times. The chain recombines TRBV6-5 with TRBJ1-1; possible D gene TRBD1, 6 bases. Germline CDR1 and CDR2: MNHEY and SVGAGI. V was pared by 3 bases and J by 1 base, with 9 bases between. The CDR3 has 14 amino acids. For the CDR3, the DNA is TGTGCCAGCAGTTATCGGACAGCGAACACTGAAGCTTTCTTT. Translating it yields CASSYRTANTEAFF.

The chain has TRBV4-1 and TRBJ2-5; weak D call: TRBD2 (5 bases). The DNA end lines up better with TRBJ2-1; the J call may be wrong. CDR1 and CDR2 from the germline V gene are MGHRA and YSYEKL. The CDR3 runs 12 residues. In nucleotides, the CDR3 is TGCGCCAGCAGCCCGGGGAGCCGTGAGCAGTTCTTC. Protein sequence: CASSPGSREQFF.

The chain links TRBV10-2 to TRBJ2-3; D might be TRBD1 or TRBD2, each matching 6 bases. The CDR3 extends over 13 amino acids. V was cut by 8 bases and J by 6 bases, with 15 bases left in between. CDR1 and CDR2 (germline): WSHSY, SAAADI. DNA of the CDR3: TGCGCCAGCGGCAGGGGCCGGGGGGATACGCAGTATTTT. Translation gives CASGRGRGDTQYF.

This chain links TRBV7-9 with TRBJ2-1; TRBD1 matches 7 bases. The germline gives CDR1 SEHNR, CDR2 FQNEAQ (reference sequence). The CDR3 sequence is 16 residues long. J was trimmed by 4 bases and V by 4 bases; bases with no gene match: 10. The CDR3 here is CASSWPRTGAYNEQFF. DNA for the CDR3: TGTGCCAGCAGCTGGCCACGGACAGGCGCGTACAATGAGCAGTTCTTC.

The rearrangement links TRBV5-1 to TRBJ2-5; no clear D. This CDR3 contains 13 residues. From germline, CDR1 is SGHRS and CDR2 YFSETQ. Between the trimmed V and J ends, which lost 1 base and 6 bases, there was a span of 10 bases. CDR3 residues: CASSLPQEKTQYF. Here the CDR3 DNA reads TGCGCCAGCAGCTTGCCCCAGGAAAAGACCCAGTACTTC.

The rearrangement joins TRBV12-3 or TRBV12-4 to TRBJ2-2; D is ambiguous. V was pared by 6 bases and J by 4 bases, with 9 bases between. This CDR3 has 13 residues. In DNA, the CDR3 is TGTGCCAGCAGCAGAGTCGGCACCGGGGAGCTGTTTTTT. This codes for CASSRVGTGELFF.

V and J are TRBV6-5 and TRBJ2-3, with 11 bases matching TRBD2. Germline lookup yields CDR1 MNHEY and CDR2 SVGAGI. The CDR3 consists of 16 residues. J lost 3 bases, V lost 0 bases, and 2 bases had no gene match. Here the CDR3 DNA reads TGTGCCAGCAGTTACTCCCTAGCGGGGGGAACAGATACGCAGTATTTT. It is translated as CASSYSLAGGTDTQYF.

The chain couples TRBV7-8 to TRBJ2-2; TRBD2 is a possible D gene (6 bases). The CDR3 consists of 16 residues. V shed 5 bases and J shed 7 bases, with 20 bases lying between them. Germline loops: CDR1 SGHVS, CDR2 FQNEAQ. As DNA, the CDR3 is TGTGCCAGCAGCGCCCGGATTGGAGGGTTTGACGGGGAGCTGTTTTTT. Protein: CASSARIGGFDGELFF.

This clonotype was picked up many times. The J gene is TRBJ2-1, the V gene TRBV3-1; perhaps TRBD1 as D (6 bases). The CDR3 consists of 15 residues. CDR1 is LGHDT and CDR2 is YNNKEL in the germline V gene (reference sequence). V was cut by 2 bases and J by 4 bases, with 12 bases left in between. This CDR3 reads CASSQQGRSYNEQFF. The CDR3 DNA reads TGTGCCAGCAGCCAACAGGGGCGGAGTTACAATGAGCAGTTCTTC.

This clonotype was picked up a small number of times. A much larger clone sits a single nucleotide away, making a read error possible. This chain connects TRBV7-2 to TRBJ1-5, with 7 bases identical to TRBD1. There are 16 residues in the CDR3. V lost 5 bases, J lost 0 bases, and 7 bases stayed unmatched. Germline V gene data show CDR1 as SGHTA and CDR2 as FQGNSA. The DNA of the CDR3 is TGTGCCAGCAGCCCCCAGGGGGGGGATAGCAATCAGCCCCAGCATTTT. Protein: CASSPQGGDSNQPQHF.

This clonotype has just a few counts. J is TRBJ2-3 and V is TRBV29-1; D gene unclear. The CDR3 loop spans 14 amino acids. CDR1 and CDR2 (germline): SQVTM, ANQGSEA. The CDR3 here is CSSSPQTSTDTQYF. DNA for the CDR3: TGCAGTTCTTCTCCCCAGACAAGCACAGATACGCAGTATTTT.

The chain uses TRBV6-6 and TRBJ2-1, with D hard to call. The J call could be wrong; TRBJ2-7 is a better fit for the DNA end. The V gene's germline CDR1 is MNHNY and CDR2 SVGAGI (reference sequence). The CDR3 length is 11 residues. CDR3 amino acids: CASRITDEQYF. CDR3 DNA: TGTGCCAGCAGGATAACAGACGAGCAGTACTTC.

This clonotype was counted only a few times. This chain uses TRBV7-2 with TRBJ1-2; no definite D call. The CDR3 has 15 amino acids. CDR1 is SGHTA, CDR2 FQGNSA, per germline. V was shortened by 0 bases and J by 4 bases, with 12 bases between the two germline ends. The CDR3 here is CASSLAGRPIYGYTF. As DNA, the CDR3 is TGTGCCAGCAGCTTAGCGGGCAGACCTATCTATGGCTACACCTTC.

This clonotype was seen only a few times. The chain recombines TRBV5-1 with TRBJ1-1, with a weak D call TRBD1 (5 bases). The CDR3 runs to 15 residues. In germline, CDR1 is SGHRS, CDR2 YFSETQ. Trimming cost V 0 bases and J 0 bases, with 9 bases left between them. The CDR3, as DNA: TGCGCCAGCAGCTTGGCCCGGGGGATGAACACTGAAGCTTTCTTT. Translation: CASSLARGMNTEAFF.